A selection of T cell receptor beta chains follows, all from one sample in a study of technical replicates of blood from a few donors. Some clones are missing from TCRdb's copy, which holds only in-frame ones; the method was immunoSEQ multiplex PCR. The data hold about 80,000 clones, with 85% to 95% observed a single time. Material: T cells isolated from PBMCs. The receptors originated from a human donor in good health. Each CDR3 is given with its conserved first and last residue. A D gene is named only where the DNA matches it firmly. Size values are once, few and many counts, or a class for expanded clones, and some rows have none.

J gene | clone size | V gene | D gene | CDR3 protein | CDR3 DNA
TRBJ2-1 | once | TRBV9 | TRBD2 | CASSASGTSVYNEQFF | TGTGCCAGCAGCGCTTCCGGGACTAGCGTTTACAATGAGCAGTTCTTC
TRBJ2-1 | . | TRBV10-1 | TRBD2 | CASSPRPLTSGFSYNEQFF | TGCGCCAGCAGCCCCCGCCCGTTGACTAGCGGATTCTCCTACAATGAGCAGTTCTTC
TRBJ2-7 | . | TRBV29-1 | TRBD2 | CSVEGGAGGHEQYF | TGCAGCGTTGAAGGGGGAGCGGGAGGACACGAGCAGTACTTC
TRBJ2-4 | . | TRBV9 | . | CASSATDLAKNIQYF | TGTGCCAGCAGCGCGACAGACCTAGCCAAAAACATTCAGTACTTC
TRBJ1-1 | . | TRBV29-1 | . | CSAVSTEAFF | TGCAGCGCAGTCAGCACTGAAGCTTTCTTT
TRBJ2-7 | . | TRBV28 | TRBD1 | CASSSSDRVYEQYF | TGTGCCAGCAGTAGCTCGGACAGGGTCTACGAGCAGTACTTC
TRBJ1-2 | . | TRBV14 | . | CASSQDTQGAYGYTF | TGTGCCAGCAGCCAAGATACGCAGGGTGCCTATGGCTACACCTTC
TRBJ2-1 | . | TRBV27 | TRBD1 | CASRPGQGPYNEQFF | TGTGCCAGCAGACCTGGACAGGGCCCCTACAATGAGCAGTTCTTC
TRBJ1-5 | . | TRBV11-2 | TRBD1 | CASSLGQGVRPQHF | TGTGCCAGCAGCTTAGGGCAGGGGGTTCGGCCCCAGCATTTT
TRBJ2-5 | . | TRBV11-1 | TRBD1 | CASSYTLPGQTGETQYF | TGTGCCAGCAGTTATACTCTACCGGGACAGACTGGGGAGACCCAGTACTTC
TRBJ2-1 | . | TRBV9 | . | CASSVVSGNEQFF | TGTGCCAGCAGCGTAGTTTCAGGCAATGAGCAGTTCTTC
TRBJ1-1 | . | TRBV2 | . | CASSDSMNTEAFF | TGTGCCAGCTCGGATAGCATGAACACTGAAGCTTTCTTT
TRBJ2-1 | . | TRBV7-8 | TRBD2 | CASSLARGGYNEQFF | TGTGCCAGCAGCTTAGCGCGCGGGGGCTACAATGAGCAGTTCTTC
TRBJ1-5 | . | TRBV10-3 | . | CAINDGGGNQPQHF | TGTGCCATCAATGACGGGGGTGGCAATCAGCCCCAGCATTTT
TRBJ1-1 | . | TRBV28 | TRBD1 | CASSYRQGGNTEAFF | TGTGCCAGCAGTTACCGACAGGGGGGGAACACTGAAGCTTTCTTT
TRBJ2-7 | . | TRBV30 | TRBD1 | CAWNTGTGVNNEQYF | TGTGCCTGGAATACCGGGACAGGGGTAAACAACGAGCAGTACTTC